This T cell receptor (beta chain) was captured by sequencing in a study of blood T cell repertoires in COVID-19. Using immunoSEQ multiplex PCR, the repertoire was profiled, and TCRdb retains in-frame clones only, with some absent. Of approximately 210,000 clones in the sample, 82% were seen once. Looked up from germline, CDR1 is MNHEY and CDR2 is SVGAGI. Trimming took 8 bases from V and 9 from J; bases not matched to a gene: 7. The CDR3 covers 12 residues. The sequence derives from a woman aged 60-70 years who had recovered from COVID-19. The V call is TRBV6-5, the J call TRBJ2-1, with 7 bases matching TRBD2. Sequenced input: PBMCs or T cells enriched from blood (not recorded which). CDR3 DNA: TGTGCCAGCCGCGGGAGAGACAGTGAGCAGTTCTTC. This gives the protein CASRGRDSEQFF.